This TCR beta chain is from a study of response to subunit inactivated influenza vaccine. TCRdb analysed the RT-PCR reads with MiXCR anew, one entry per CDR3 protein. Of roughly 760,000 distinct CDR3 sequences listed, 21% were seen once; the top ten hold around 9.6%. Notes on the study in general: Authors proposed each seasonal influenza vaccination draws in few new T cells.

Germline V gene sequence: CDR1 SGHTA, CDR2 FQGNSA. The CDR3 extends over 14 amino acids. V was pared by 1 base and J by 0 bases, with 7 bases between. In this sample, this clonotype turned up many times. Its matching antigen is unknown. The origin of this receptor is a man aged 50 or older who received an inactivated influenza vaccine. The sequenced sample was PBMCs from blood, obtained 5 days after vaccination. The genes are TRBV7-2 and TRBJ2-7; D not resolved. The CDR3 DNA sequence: TGTGCCAGCAGCTTAGGGAGCTTCTCCTACGAGCAGTACTTC. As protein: CASSLGSFSYEQYF.